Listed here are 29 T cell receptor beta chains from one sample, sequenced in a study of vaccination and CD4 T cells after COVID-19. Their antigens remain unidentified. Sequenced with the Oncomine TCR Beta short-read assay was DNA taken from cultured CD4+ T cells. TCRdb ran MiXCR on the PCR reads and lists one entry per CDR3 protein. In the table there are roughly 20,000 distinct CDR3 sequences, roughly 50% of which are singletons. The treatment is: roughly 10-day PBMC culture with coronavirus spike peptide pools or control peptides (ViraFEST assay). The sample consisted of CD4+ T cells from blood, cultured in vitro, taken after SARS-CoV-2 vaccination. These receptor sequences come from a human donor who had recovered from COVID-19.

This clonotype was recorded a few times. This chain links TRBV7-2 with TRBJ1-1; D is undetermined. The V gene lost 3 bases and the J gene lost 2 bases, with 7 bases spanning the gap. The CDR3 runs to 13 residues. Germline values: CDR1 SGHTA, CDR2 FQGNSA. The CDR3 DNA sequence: TGTGCCAGCAGCTTGGCACCTAACACTGAAGCTTTCTTT. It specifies CASSLAPNTEAFF.

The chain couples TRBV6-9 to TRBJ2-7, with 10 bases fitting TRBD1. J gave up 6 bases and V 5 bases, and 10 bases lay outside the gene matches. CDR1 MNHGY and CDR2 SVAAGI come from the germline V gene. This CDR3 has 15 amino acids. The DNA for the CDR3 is TGTGCCAGCAGTCCGCGGGACAGGGGTCCCCTCGAGCAGTACTTC. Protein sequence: CASSPRDRGPLEQYF.

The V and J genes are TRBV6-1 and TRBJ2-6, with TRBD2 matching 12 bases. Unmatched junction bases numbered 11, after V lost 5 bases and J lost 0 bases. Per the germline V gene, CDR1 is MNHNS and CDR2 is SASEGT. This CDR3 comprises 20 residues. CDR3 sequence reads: CASSPPPGLAGTSGANVLTF. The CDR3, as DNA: TGTGCCAGCAGTCCTCCACCGGGACTAGCGGGTACCTCTGGGGCCAACGTCCTGACTTTC.

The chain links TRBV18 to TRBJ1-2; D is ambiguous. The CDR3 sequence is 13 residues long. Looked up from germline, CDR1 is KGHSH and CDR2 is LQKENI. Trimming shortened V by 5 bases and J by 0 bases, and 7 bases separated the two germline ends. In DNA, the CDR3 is TGTGCCAGCTCAACCGATGCTAACTATGGCTACACCTTC. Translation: CASSTDANYGYTF.

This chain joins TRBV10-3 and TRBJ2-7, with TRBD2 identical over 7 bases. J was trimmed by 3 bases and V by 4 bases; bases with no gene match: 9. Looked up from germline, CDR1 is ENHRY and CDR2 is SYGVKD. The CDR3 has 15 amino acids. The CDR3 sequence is CAISARGDGVYEQYF. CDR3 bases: TGTGCCATCAGTGCACGGGGGGACGGGGTCTACGAGCAGTACTTC.

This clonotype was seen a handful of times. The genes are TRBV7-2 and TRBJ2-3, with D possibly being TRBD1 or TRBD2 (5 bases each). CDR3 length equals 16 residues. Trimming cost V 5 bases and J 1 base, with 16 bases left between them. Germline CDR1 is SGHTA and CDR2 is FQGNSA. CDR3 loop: CASSPGAGLGTDTQYF. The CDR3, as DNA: TGTGCCAGCAGCCCCGGGGCGGGTTTGGGCACAGATACGCAGTATTTT.

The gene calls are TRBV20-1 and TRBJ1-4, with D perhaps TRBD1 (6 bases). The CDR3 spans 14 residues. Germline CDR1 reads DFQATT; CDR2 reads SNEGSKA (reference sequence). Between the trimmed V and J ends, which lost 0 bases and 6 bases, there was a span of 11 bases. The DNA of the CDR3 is TGCAGTGCTAGAGATCTACCAGGGGATGAAAAACTGTTTTTT. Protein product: CSARDLPGDEKLFF.

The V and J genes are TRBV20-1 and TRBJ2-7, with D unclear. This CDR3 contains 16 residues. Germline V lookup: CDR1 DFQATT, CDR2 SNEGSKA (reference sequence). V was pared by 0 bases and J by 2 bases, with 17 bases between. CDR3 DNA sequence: TGCAGTGCTAGAGATCCCTCGGGCAAGAGCACCTACGAGCAGTACTTC. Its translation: CSARDPSGKSTYEQYF.

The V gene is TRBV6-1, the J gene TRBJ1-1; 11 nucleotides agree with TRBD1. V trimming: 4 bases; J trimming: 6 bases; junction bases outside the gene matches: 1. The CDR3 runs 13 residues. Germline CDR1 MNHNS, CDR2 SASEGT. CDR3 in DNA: TGTGCCAGCAGTGCGGGACAGGGGGCTGAAGCTTTCTTT. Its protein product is CASSAGQGAEAFF.

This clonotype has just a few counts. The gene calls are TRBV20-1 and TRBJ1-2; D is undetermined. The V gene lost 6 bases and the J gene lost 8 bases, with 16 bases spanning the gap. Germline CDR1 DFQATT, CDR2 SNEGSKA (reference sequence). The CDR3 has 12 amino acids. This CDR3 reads CSAETWGSGYTF. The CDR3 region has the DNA TGCAGTGCCGAGACGTGGGGATCGGGCTACACCTTC.

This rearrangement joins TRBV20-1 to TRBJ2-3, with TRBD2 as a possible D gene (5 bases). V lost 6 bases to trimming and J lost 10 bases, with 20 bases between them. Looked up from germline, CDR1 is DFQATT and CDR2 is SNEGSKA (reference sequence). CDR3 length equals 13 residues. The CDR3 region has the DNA TGCAGTGCCCACAGTGGTACGGGATGGGCGCAGTATTTT. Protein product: CSAHSGTGWAQYF.

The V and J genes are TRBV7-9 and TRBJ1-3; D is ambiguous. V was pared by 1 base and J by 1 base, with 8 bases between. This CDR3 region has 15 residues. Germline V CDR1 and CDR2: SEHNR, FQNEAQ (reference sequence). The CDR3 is CASSLVLGSGNTIYF. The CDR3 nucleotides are TGTGCCAGCAGCTTAGTCCTGGGATCTGGAAACACCATATATTTT.

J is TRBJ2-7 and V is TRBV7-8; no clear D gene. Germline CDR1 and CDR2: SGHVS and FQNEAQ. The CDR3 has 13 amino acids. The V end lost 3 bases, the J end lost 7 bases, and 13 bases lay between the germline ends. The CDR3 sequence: CASSFVTQGEQYF. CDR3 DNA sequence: TGTGCCAGCAGCTTTGTCACCCAAGGGGAGCAGTACTTC.

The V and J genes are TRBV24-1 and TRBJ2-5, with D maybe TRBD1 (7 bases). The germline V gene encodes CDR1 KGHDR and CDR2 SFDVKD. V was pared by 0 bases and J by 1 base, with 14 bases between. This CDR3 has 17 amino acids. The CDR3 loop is CATSDLRLEGAQETQYF. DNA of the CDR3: TGTGCCACCAGTGATTTGAGGTTGGAGGGGGCCCAAGAGACCCAGTACTTC.

This chain's CDR3 is CASSQDWGRGSPLHF. The CDR3 DNA reads as TGCGCCAGCAGCCAAGATTGGGGGCGAGGTTCACCCCTCCACTTT. The J gene is TRBJ1-6, the V gene TRBV4-3, with a possible D match to TRBD1 (6 bases). CDR1 is LGHNA and CDR2 is YSLEER in the germline V gene. V was trimmed by 0 bases and J by 9 bases, leaving 12 bases between them. The CDR3 is made up of 15 amino acids.

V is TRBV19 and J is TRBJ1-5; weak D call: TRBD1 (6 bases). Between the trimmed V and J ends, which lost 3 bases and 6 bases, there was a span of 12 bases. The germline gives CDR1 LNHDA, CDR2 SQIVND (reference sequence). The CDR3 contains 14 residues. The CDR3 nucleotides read TGTGCCAGTAGTATGTCGGCAGGGGTTCAGCCCCAGCATTTT. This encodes CASSMSAGVQPQHF.

CDR3 DNA sequence: TGTGCCAGCAGAGCAGGGGATGATGGGACTGAAGCTTTCTTT. It yields the protein CASRAGDDGTEAFF. V is TRBV6-1 and J is TRBJ1-1; possible D gene TRBD1, 6 bases. V dropped 6 bases and J dropped 5 bases, with 16 bases sitting between them. This CDR3 region has 14 residues. Germline V gene sequence: CDR1 MNHNS, CDR2 SASEGT.

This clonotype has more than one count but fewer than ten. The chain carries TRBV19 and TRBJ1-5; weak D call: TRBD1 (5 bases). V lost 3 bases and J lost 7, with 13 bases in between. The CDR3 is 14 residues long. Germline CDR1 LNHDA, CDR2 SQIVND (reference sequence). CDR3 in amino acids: CASSMMGQGQPQHF. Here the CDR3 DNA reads TGTGCCAGTAGTATGATGGGGCAAGGACAGCCCCAGCATTTT.

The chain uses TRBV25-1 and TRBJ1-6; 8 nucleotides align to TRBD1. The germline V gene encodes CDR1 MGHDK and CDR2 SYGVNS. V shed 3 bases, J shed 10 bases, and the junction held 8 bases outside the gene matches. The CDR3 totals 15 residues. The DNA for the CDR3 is TGTGCCAGCAGTGACGGGACAGGACTCGGATCACCCCTCCACTTT. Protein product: CASSDGTGLGSPLHF. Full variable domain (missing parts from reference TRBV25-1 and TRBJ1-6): EADIYQTPRYLVIGTGKKITLECSQTMGHDKMYWYQQDPGMELHLIHYSYGVNSTEKGDLSSESTVSRIRTEHFPLTLESARPSHTSQYLCASSDGTGLGSPLHFGNGTRLTVT.

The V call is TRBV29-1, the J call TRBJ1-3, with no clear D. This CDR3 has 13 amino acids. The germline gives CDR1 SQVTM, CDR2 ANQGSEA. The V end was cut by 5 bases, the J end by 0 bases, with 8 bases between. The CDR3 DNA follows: TGCAGCGTTAAGACCACCTCTGGAAACACCATATATTTT. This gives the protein CSVKTTSGNTIYF.

This CDR3 is CASSYLLPGTGRSPLHF. CDR3 coding DNA: TGTGCCAGCAGTTACTTACTACCAGGAACGGGTCGTTCACCCCTCCACTTT. V and J are TRBV6-2 or TRBV6-3 and TRBJ1-6; D gene uncertain. The CDR3 sequence is 17 residues long. Germline values: CDR1 MNHEY, CDR2 SVGEGT. V dropped 1 base and J dropped 9 bases, with 19 bases sitting between them.

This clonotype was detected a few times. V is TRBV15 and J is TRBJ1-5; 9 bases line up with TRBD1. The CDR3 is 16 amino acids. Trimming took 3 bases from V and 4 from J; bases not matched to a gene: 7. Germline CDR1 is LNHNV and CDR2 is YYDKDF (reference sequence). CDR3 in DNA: TGTGCCACCAGCAGCGGTGGGACAGGGAGAAATCAGCCCCAGCATTTT. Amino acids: CATSSGGTGRNQPQHF.

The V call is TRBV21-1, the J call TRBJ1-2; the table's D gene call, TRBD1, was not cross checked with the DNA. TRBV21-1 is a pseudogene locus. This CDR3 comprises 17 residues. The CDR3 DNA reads TGTGCCAGCAACACGAGGTGGGGGGCTCGCTTTAACTATGGCTACACCTTC. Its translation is CASNTRWGARFNYGYTF.

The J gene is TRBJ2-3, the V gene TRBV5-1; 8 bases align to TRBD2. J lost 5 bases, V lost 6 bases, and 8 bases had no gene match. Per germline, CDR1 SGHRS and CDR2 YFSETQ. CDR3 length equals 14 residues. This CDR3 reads CASTPGRARDTQYF. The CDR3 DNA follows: TGCGCCAGCACCCCCGGGAGGGCCAGAGATACGCAGTATTTT.

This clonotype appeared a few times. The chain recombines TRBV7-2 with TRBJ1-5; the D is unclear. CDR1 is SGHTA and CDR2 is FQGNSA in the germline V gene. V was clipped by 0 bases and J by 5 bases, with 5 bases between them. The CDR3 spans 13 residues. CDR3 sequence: CASSLAPDQPQHF. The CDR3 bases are TGTGCCAGCAGCTTAGCCCCCGATCAGCCCCAGCATTTT.

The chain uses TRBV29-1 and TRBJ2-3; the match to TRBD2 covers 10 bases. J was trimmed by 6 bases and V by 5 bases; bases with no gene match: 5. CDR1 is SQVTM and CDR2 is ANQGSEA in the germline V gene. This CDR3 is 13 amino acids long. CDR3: CSVKGTSADTQYF. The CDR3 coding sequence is TGCAGCGTTAAAGGGACTAGCGCGGATACGCAGTATTTT.

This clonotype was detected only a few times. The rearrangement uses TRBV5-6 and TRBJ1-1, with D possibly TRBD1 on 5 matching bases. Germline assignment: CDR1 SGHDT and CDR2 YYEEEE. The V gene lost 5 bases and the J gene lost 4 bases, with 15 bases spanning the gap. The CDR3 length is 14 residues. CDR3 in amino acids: CASREEGRSTEAFF. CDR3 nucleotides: TGTGCCAGCAGAGAAGAGGGGCGCAGCACTGAAGCTTTCTTT.

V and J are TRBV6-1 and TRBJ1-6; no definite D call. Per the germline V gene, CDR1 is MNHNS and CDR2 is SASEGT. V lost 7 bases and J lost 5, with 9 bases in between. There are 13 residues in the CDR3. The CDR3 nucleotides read TGTGCCAGCACGACCGGGCATAATTCACCCCTCCACTTT. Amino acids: CASTTGHNSPLHF.

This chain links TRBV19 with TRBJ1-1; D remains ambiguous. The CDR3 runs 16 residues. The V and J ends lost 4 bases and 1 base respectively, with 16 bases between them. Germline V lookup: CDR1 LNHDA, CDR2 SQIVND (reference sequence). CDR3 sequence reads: CASSTPVRAGNTEAFF. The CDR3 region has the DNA TGTGCCAGTAGTACCCCGGTTAGGGCAGGGAACACTGAAGCTTTCTTT.